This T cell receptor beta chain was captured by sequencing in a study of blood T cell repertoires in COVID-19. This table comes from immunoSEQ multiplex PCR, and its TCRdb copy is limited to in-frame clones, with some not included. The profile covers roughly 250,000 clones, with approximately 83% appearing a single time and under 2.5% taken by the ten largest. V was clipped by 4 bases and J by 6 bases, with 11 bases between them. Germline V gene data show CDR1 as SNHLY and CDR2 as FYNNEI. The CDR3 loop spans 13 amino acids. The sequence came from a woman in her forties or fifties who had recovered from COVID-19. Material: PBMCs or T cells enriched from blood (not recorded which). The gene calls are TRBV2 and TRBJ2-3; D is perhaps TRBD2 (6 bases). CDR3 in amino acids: CASSVGTWDTQYF. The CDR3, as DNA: TGTGCCAGCAGTGTAGGGACTTGGGATACGCAGTATTTT.